This TCR beta chain derives from a study of T-cell reconstitution after alpha-beta-depleted transplantation in children. Study-level points and caveats: Newly produced T cells mostly accounted for T-cell counts and diversity one year post-transplant. Reported findings indicate that, about two months after transplant, alpha-beta T cells came from several hundred expanded clones, which were derived from non-depleted graft cells.

This clonotype was recorded at least ten times. The antigen remains undetermined. One junction end disagrees with the germline gene, perhaps due to a read error. Preparation of the TCRbeta library was carried out with unique molecular identifiers. TCRdb independently ran MiXCR on the PCR reads; one entry per CDR3 protein. Of roughly 340,000 distinct CDR3 sequences in the sample, 16% were seen once. Germline CDR1 reads SQVTM; CDR2 reads ANQGSEA. This CDR3 is built from 12 residues. The sequenced sample was PBMCs, mostly from graft donor cells, obtained 360 days after TCRalphabeta/CD19-depleted stem cell transplant. V gene TRBV29-1 combines with J gene TRBJ1-2; D is ambiguous. The TCR originated in a male patient between 2 and 10 years old who had a stem cell transplant for acute lymphoblastic leukemia, so the T cells may come from the graft donor. CDR3 sequence reads: CSVEVAPYSYTF. For the CDR3, the DNA is TGCAGCGTTGAGGTGGCTCCCTATAGCTACACCTTC.